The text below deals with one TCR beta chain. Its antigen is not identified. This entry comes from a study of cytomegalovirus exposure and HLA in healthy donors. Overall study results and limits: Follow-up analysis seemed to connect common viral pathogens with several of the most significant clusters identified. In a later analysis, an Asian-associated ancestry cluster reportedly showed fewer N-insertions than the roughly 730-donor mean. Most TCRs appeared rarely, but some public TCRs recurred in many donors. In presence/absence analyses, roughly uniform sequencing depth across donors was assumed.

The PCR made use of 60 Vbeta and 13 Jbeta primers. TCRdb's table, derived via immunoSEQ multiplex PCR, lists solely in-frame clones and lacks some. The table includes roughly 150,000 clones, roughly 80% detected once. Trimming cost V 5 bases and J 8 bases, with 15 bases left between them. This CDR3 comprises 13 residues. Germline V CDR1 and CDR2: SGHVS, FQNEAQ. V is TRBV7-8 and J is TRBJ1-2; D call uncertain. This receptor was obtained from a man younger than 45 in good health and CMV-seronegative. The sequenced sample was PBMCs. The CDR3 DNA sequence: TGTGCCAGCAGCCCCGAGAGGGTATACGGCTACACCTTC. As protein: CASSPERVYGYTF.